Listed below are T cell receptor beta chains from one sample, sequenced in a study of blood T cell repertoires in COVID-19. The table came from immunoSEQ multiplex PCR; TCRdb's copy has only in-frame clones and leaves some out. The data show around 200,000 clones, 65% to 85% seen once. Material for sequencing was peripheral blood. These receptors were obtained from a woman aged 25 to 39 with COVID-19, enrolled during active disease. CDR3s include the opening cysteine and the closing phenylalanine or tryptophan.

cdr3_aa	j_call	v_call
CASSPGPSEGQETQYF	TRBJ2-5	TRBV18
CASSRGTSGVDTQYF	TRBJ2-3	TRBV7-3
CASSYMAGYEQYF	TRBJ2-7	TRBV6-2/TRBV6-3
CASSLRDRDGGYTF	TRBJ1-2	TRBV27
CASTRETQYF	TRBJ2-5	TRBV2
CASSSGGGNQPQHF	TRBJ1-5	TRBV9
CASSSLGRGGPAKNIQYF	TRBJ2-4	TRBV6-2/TRBV6-3
CASSLDAGGNQPQHF	TRBJ1-5	TRBV7-2
CASSERGYNTEAFF	TRBJ1-1	TRBV2
CASSLAPLGQGVSPLHF	TRBJ1-6	TRBV5-5
CASSLDGNGELFF	TRBJ2-2	TRBV5-1
CASSQGWQGARGNTIYF	TRBJ1-3	TRBV3-1/TRBV3-2
CASSQRFSFGSYEQYF	TRBJ2-7	TRBV3-1/TRBV3-2
CASSVAGVETYEQYF	TRBJ2-7	TRBV9
CASSSQGARDTQYF	TRBJ2-3	TRBV6-2/TRBV6-3
CASKGVPSSYEQYF	TRBJ2-7	TRBV5-3
CASSEVDFTDTQYF	TRBJ2-3	TRBV5-1
CASSSGTGSSGANVLTF	TRBJ2-6	TRBV6-2/TRBV6-3
CASSSNGRDRGSIPGNTIYF	TRBJ1-3	TRBV6-6
CASSPGPETSSGGAYEQFF	TRBJ2-1	TRBV9
CASSPQLWANGYTF	TRBJ1-2	TRBV9